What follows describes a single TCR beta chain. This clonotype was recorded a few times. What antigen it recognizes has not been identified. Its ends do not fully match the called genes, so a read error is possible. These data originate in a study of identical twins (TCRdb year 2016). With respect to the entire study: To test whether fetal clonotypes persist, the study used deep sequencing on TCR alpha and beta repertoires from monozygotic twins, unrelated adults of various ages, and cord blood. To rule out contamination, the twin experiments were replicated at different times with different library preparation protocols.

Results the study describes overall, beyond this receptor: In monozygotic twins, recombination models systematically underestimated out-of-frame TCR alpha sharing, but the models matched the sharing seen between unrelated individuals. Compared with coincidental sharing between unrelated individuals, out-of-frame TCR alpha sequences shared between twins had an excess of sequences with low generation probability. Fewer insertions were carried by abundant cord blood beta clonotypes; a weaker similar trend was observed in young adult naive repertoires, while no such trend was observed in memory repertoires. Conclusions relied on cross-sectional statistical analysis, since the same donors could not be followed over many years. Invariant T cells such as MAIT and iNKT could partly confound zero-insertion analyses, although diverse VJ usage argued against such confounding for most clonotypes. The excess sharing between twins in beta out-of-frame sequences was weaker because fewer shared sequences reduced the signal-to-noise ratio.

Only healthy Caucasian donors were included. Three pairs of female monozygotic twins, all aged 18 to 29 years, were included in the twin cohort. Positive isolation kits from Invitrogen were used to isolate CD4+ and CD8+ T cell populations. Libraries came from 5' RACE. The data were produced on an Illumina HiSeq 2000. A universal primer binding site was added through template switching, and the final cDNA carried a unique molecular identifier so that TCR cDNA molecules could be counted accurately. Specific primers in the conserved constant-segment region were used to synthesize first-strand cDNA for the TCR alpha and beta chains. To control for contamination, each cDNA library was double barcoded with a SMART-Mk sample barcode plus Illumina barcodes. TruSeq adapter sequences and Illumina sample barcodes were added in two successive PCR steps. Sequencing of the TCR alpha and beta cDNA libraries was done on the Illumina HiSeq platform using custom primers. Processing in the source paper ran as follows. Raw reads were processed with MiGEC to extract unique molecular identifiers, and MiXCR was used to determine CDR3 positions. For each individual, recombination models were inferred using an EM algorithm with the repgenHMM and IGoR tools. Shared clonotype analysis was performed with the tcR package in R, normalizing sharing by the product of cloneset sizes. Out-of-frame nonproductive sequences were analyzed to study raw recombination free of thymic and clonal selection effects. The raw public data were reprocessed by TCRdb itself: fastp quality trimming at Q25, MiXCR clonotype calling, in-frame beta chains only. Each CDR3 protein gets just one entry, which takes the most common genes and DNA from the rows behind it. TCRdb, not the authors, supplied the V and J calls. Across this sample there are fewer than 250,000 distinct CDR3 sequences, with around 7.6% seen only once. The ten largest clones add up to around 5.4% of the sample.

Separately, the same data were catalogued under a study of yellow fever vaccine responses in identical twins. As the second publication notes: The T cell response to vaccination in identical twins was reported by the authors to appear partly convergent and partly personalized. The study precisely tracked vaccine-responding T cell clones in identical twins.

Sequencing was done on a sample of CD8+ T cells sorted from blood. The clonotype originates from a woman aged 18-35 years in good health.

The DNA is TGTGCCAGCAGCGAAGGGACAGTGAACACCGGGGAGCTGTTTTTT. Its protein reads: CASSEGTVNTGELFF. Recombination joined TRBV2 with TRBJ2-2, with 7 bases aligning to TRBD1. Via the germline V gene, CDR1 is SNHLY and CDR2 FYNNEI. The CDR3 measures 15 amino acids from cysteine to phenylalanine. Of all the DNA, just the CDR3 is kept, 45 bases in frame from base 1.